This TCR beta chain is drawn from a study of blood T cell repertoires in COVID-19. Study information: The analysed material was cDNA or gDNA that came from T cells, B-cell-depleted T cells, or PBMCs.

This CDR3 region has 16 residues. From germline, CDR1 is LGHDT and CDR2 YNNKEL (reference sequence). J lost 3 bases, V lost 4 bases, and 9 bases had no gene match. The data were produced by immunoSEQ multiplex PCR, yet TCRdb's version contains in-frame clones alone and is incomplete. The repertoire includes fewer than 200,000 clones, approximately 80% of them detected once, and 1.5% to 1.7% sits in the top ten. Sample: peripheral blood. The sequence was collected from a human donor in a cohort sampled during active COVID-19. This chain connects TRBV3-1 (or the pseudogene TRBV3-2) to TRBJ2-3, with 8 bases lining up with TRBD2. CDR3 in DNA: TGTGCCAGCAGCCCCCTGCGGGGGGCGAGTACAGATACGCAGTATTTT. Protein: CASSPLRGASTDTQYF.